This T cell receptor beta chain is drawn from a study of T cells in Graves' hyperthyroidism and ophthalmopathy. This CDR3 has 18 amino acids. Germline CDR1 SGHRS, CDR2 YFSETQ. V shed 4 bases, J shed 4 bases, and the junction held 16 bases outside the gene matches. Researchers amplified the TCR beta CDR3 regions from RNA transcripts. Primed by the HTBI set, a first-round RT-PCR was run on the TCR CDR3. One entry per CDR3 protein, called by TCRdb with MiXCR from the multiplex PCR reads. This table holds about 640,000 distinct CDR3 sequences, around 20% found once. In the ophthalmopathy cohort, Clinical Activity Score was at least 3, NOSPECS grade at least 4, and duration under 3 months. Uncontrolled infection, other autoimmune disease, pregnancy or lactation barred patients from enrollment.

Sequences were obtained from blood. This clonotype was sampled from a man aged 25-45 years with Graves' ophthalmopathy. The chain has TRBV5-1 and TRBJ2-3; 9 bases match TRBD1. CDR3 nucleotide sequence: TGCGCCAGCAGCCAACAAACGACCGGGACAGGGTTCGCAGATACGCAGTATTTT. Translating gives CASSQQTTGTGFADTQYF.